Listed here are 30 T cell receptor beta chains from one sample, sequenced in a study of T cells after yellow fever vaccination. Via MiXCR, TCRdb re-called the 5' RACE reads, giving one row per CDR3 protein. The sample yields around 250,000 distinct CDR3 sequences, around 4.9% seen once. Sample: CD4+ T cells sorted from PBMCs, taken on the day of the yellow fever booster vaccination. The receptors come from a man younger than 35 who received the YFV17D yellow fever vaccine.

This clonotype was seen repeatedly, ten times or more. The chain links TRBV7-2 to TRBJ1-6, with D uncertain. This CDR3 has 17 amino acids. Germline values: CDR1 SGHTA, CDR2 FQGNSA. Trimming removed 1 base at V and 1 base at J, with 11 bases between. The CDR3 here is CASSLEVLGSYNSPLHF. The CDR3 DNA reads TGTGCCAGCAGCTTAGAAGTCCTGGGGTCCTATAATTCACCCCTCCACTTT.

The chain carries TRBV4-3 and TRBJ2-2; 9 bases match TRBD1. The CDR3 runs 17 residues. Per the germline V gene, CDR1 is LGHNA and CDR2 is YSLEER. V lost 0 bases to trimming and J lost 5 bases; unmatched junction nucleotides: 7. CDR3 sequence (DNA): TGCGCCAGCAGCCAAGATGTCCGAGACAGGGGGACCGGGGAGCTGTTTTTT. Translation gives CASSQDVRDRGTGELFF.

This clonotype was seen more than once but under ten times. The chain couples TRBV7-3 to TRBJ1-1, with D possibly TRBD1 on 6 matching bases. The ends were cut back, 5 bases at V and 5 bases at J, with 12 bases in the middle. The CDR3 totals 13 residues. Germline V CDR1 and CDR2: SGHTA, FQGTGA. The CDR3 DNA reads as TGTGCCAGCAGCCCACAACAGGGAACTGAAGCTTTCTTT. It translates to CASSPQQGTEAFF.

This clonotype has a handful of counts. J is TRBJ2-7 and V is TRBV9; D possibly matches TRBD1 or TRBD2 (6 bases each). Germline values: CDR1 SGDLS, CDR2 YYNGEE. The length of the CDR3 is 15 residues. Trimming shortened V by 3 bases and J by 1 base, and 14 bases separated the two germline ends. CDR3 residues: CASSESTGRSYEQYF. The CDR3 DNA is TGTGCCAGCAGCGAGAGTACAGGGAGGTCCTACGAGCAGTACTTC.

The chain carries TRBV6-5 and TRBJ2-5, with D perhaps being TRBD1 or TRBD2 (6 bases each). CDR3 size: 14 residues. The V and J ends lost 1 base and 5 bases respectively, with 11 bases between them. Germline values: CDR1 MNHEY, CDR2 SVGAGI. Here the CDR3 reads CASSYYGGGETQYF. The CDR3 DNA follows: TGTGCCAGCAGTTACTACGGAGGGGGTGAGACCCAGTACTTC.

V is TRBV9 and J is TRBJ2-3; D remains unclear. V lost 1 base, J lost 11 bases, and 17 bases lay in between. CDR1 is SGDLS and CDR2 is YYNGEE in the germline V gene. The CDR3 is 14 residues long. The CDR3 coding sequence is TGTGCCAGCAGCGTAACAATGCCCTCGCATCTGCAGTATTTT. Translation: CASSVTMPSHLQYF.

Many counts were recorded for this clonotype. The chain employs TRBV7-9 and TRBJ1-5, with D perhaps matching TRBD1 (6 bases). The CDR3 is 15 residues long. Trimming left V 4 bases short and J 6 bases short, with 16 bases between. In germline, CDR1 is SEHNR, CDR2 FQNEAQ (reference sequence). CDR3 protein: CASSYGEGGGQPQHF. CDR3 bases: TGTGCCAGCAGCTACGGGGAGGGAGGGGGTCAGCCCCAGCATTTT.

This clonotype appeared a few times. The chain is built from TRBV6-1 and TRBJ2-7; TRBD1 might be the D (6 bases). The length of the CDR3 is 14 residues. Germline-derived CDR1 and CDR2 are MNHNS and SASEGT. Trimming removed 5 bases at V and 6 bases at J, with 17 bases between. This CDR3 is CASSQSRGRAEQYV. The CDR3 nucleotides are TGTGCCAGCAGTCAAAGCAGGGGAAGGGCCGAGCAGTACGTC.

V usage is TRBV20-1 and J usage is TRBJ2-5; 7 nucleotides agree with TRBD1. Germline V CDR1 and CDR2: DFQATT, SNEGSKA (reference sequence). J was trimmed by 7 bases and V by 6 bases; bases with no gene match: 14. There are 14 residues in the CDR3. CDR3 nucleotide sequence: TGCAGTGCCCCTCTGACAGGGACGATAGGGACCCAGTACTTC. It is translated as CSAPLTGTIGTQYF.

The chain is built from TRBV27 and TRBJ1-1; D perhaps matches TRBD1 (5 bases). The CDR3 runs to 14 residues. Germline V gives CDR1 MNHEY, CDR2 SMNVEV (reference sequence). With 8 bases removed from V and 0 bases from J, the gap between germline ends came to 13 bases. This CDR3 reads CASGRQSMNTEAFF. In DNA form, the CDR3 reads TGTGCCAGCGGACGACAGTCGATGAACACTGAAGCTTTCTTT.

This clonotype was recorded at least ten times. CDR3 amino acids: CASSLDRSNEKLFF. The CDR3 DNA reads as TGTGCCAGCAGCTTAGATAGGAGTAATGAAAAACTGTTTTTT. J is TRBJ1-4 and V is TRBV11-2; D call uncertain. CDR1 SGHAT and CDR2 FQNNGV come from the germline V gene. Trimming took off 0 bases at V and 4 bases at J, with 6 bases between the two ends. This CDR3 is 14 amino acids long.

This clonotype came up a few times. A read error may produce the germline difference seen at one junction end. V gene TRBV7-9 combines with J gene TRBJ1-1; tentative D call: TRBD1 (5 bases). Germline V gene lookup returns CDR1 SEHNR and CDR2 FQNEAQ (reference sequence). The CDR3 has 15 residues. The DNA for the CDR3 is TGTGCCAGCAGCTTAGTATGGCAGGGAGGAACTGAAGCCTTCTTT. Translating gives CASSLVWQGGTEAFF. Full variable domain (outside the CDR3, taken from reference TRBV7-9 and TRBJ1-1): DTGVSQNPRHKITKRGQNVTFRCDPISEHNRLYWYRQTLGQGPEFLTYFQNEAQLEKSRLLSDRFSAERPKGSFSTLEIQRTEQGDSAMYLCASSLVWQGGTEAFFGQGTRLTVV.

This clonotype was counted at least ten times. V usage is TRBV5-1 and J usage is TRBJ1-2; TRBD1 might be the D (5 bases). Trimming shortened V by 4 bases and J by 7 bases, and 11 bases separated the two germline ends. Germline loops: CDR1 SGHRS, CDR2 YFSETQ. The CDR3 loop spans 12 amino acids. DNA of the CDR3: TGCGCCAGCAGCGGGGACGCCCCTGGCTACACCTTC. Translating gives CASSGDAPGYTF. Full variable domain (rest looked up from reference TRBV5-1 and TRBJ1-2): KAGVTQTPRYLIKTRGQQVTLSCSPISGHRSVSWYQQTPGQGLQFLFEYFSETQRNKGNFPGRFSGRQFSNSRSEMNVSTLELGDSALYLCASSGDAPGYTFGSGTRLTVV.

The sample holds a few counts of this clonotype. This chain joins TRBV5-4 and TRBJ2-3; D gene unclear. The germline V gene has CDR1 SGHNT and CDR2 YYREEE (reference sequence). Trimming cost V 4 bases and J 0 bases, with 15 bases left between them. This CDR3 contains 16 residues. As DNA, the CDR3 is TGTGCCAGCAGCCCCTCCCGTGGTACTAGCACAGATACGCAGTATTTT. Translated: CASSPSRGTSTDTQYF.

This clonotype was seen repeatedly, ten times or more. The CDR3 sequence: CASRGLAENNEQFF. The CDR3 nucleotides are TGTGCCAGCAGGGGACTAGCGGAAAACAATGAGCAGTTCTTC. This sequence joins TRBV12-3 or TRBV12-4 and TRBJ2-1; 11 nucleotides agree with TRBD2. CDR3 length: 14 amino acids. The V and J ends lost 6 bases and 5 bases, in that order; junction bases with no gene match: 3.

The genes are TRBV12-3 or TRBV12-4 and TRBJ1-2; perhaps TRBD1 as D (6 bases). The V end lost 5 bases, the J end lost 4 bases, and 17 bases lay between the germline ends. The CDR3 runs 15 residues. Written as DNA, the CDR3 is TGTGCCAGCAGTCCAGCGTCAGGGGCGAGCTATGGCTACACCTTC. Translating gives CASSPASGASYGYTF.

V usage is TRBV10-3 and J usage is TRBJ2-5; D possibly corresponds to TRBD1 (6 bases). CDR1 and CDR2 from the germline V gene are ENHRY and SYGVKD. CDR3 size: 16 residues. Trimming took 6 bases from V and 4 from J, leaving 21 bases between them. In DNA, the CDR3 is TGTGCCATCAGCAACCCACAGGGCTTGGGCGGAGAGACCCAGTACTTC. It translates to CAISNPQGLGGETQYF.

A few counts support this clonotype. The chain links TRBV6-5 to TRBJ1-3; D is unresolved. V lost 6 bases and J lost 0, with 12 bases in between. CDR1 MNHEY and CDR2 SVGAGI come from the germline V gene. The CDR3 has 15 amino acids. This CDR3 is CASRVDGRSGNTIYF. The CDR3, as DNA: TGTGCCAGCAGAGTGGACGGCCGCTCTGGAAACACCATATATTTT.

This clonotype has a handful of counts. The genes are TRBV2 and TRBJ1-1; D perhaps matches TRBD1 (6 bases). There are 12 residues in the CDR3. V gave up 2 bases and J gave up 12 bases, with 13 bases separating them. Germline V gene data show CDR1 as SNHLY and CDR2 as FYNNEI. Here the CDR3 reads CASSENRAETFF. The CDR3, as DNA: TGTGCCAGCAGTGAAAACAGGGCGGAAACTTTCTTT.

This clonotype was seen ten or more times. This chain links TRBV12-3 or TRBV12-4 with TRBJ1-4; no reliable D call. The CDR3 length is 14 residues. V was cut by 3 bases and J by 0 bases, with 5 bases left in between. The DNA for the CDR3 is TGTGCCAGCAGTTTGTCCGCAACTAATGAAAAACTGTTTTTT. Translation gives CASSLSATNEKLFF.

The V and J genes are TRBV27 and TRBJ2-3; no clear D gene. The CDR3 length is 13 residues. The V end was cut by 8 bases, the J end by 1 base, with 10 bases between. CDR1 MNHEY and CDR2 SMNVEV come from the germline V gene (reference sequence). CDR3 region: CASLAQGTDTQYF. CDR3 in DNA: TGTGCCAGCCTCGCACAAGGCACAGATACGCAGTATTTT.

This clonotype showed up just a few times. The J gene is TRBJ2-7, the V gene TRBV6-6; no definite D call. Germline CDR1 MNHNY, CDR2 SVGAGI (reference sequence). Trimming stripped 2 bases from V and 6 bases from J, with 14 bases between. This CDR3 spans 14 amino acids. CDR3 DNA sequence: TGTGCCAGCAGTTACCCGCTTACGGAAGCCGAGCAGTACTTC. It specifies CASSYPLTEAEQYF.

This chain links TRBV20-1 with TRBJ2-1; 11 nucleotides match TRBD2. With 1 base clipped from V and 0 bases from J, the junction kept 5 bases outside the gene matches. The CDR3 sequence is 17 residues long. Per the germline V gene, CDR1 is DFQATT and CDR2 is SNEGSKA (reference sequence). CDR3 residues: CSARGLAGPISYNEQFF. The CDR3 DNA follows: TGCAGTGCTAGAGGACTAGCGGGGCCCATCTCCTACAATGAGCAGTTCTTC.

The table lists this clonotype with many counts. The CDR3 DNA is TGCGCCAGCAGCGTCGGGGAGCATAGCAATCAGCCCCAGCATTTT. As protein: CASSVGEHSNQPQHF. The genes are TRBV5-1 and TRBJ1-5, with D unresolved. Germline V gene sequence: CDR1 SGHRS, CDR2 YFSETQ. V lost 4 bases and J 0 bases, leaving 11 bases between the germline ends. This CDR3 spans 15 amino acids.

This rearrangement joins TRBV7-2 to TRBJ1-2; 10 bases agree with TRBD1. Germline loops: CDR1 SGHTA, CDR2 FQGNSA. The CDR3 covers 14 residues. V was pared by 10 bases and J by 1 base, with 6 bases of the junction left unmatched. The CDR3 is CATNGDRGNYGYTF. The CDR3 region has the DNA TGTGCCACAAACGGGGACAGGGGTAACTATGGCTACACCTTC.

This clonotype was observed a handful of times. This chain uses TRBV6-5 with TRBJ1-3, with 10 bases lining up with TRBD1. The CDR3 totals 18 residues. CDR1 MNHEY and CDR2 SVGAGI come from the germline V gene. With V trimmed by 0 bases and J by 3 bases, 8 bases remained unmatched. This chain's CDR3 is CASSYSLPGTGVGNTIYF. The CDR3 DNA reads TGTGCCAGCAGTTACTCGCTGCCCGGGACAGGGGTTGGAAACACCATATATTTT.

This clonotype was detected many times. CDR3 sequence: CASSVGTGLAALGTQYF. For the CDR3, the DNA is TGTGCCAGCAGCGTAGGAACCGGACTAGCGGCCCTAGGGACCCAGTACTTC. V and J are TRBV9 and TRBJ2-5; 10 bases are shared with TRBD2. Per the germline V gene, CDR1 is SGDLS and CDR2 is YYNGEE. This CDR3 comprises 17 residues. V was pared by 0 bases and J by 7 bases, with 12 bases of the junction left unmatched. The entire variable domain, with the rest obtained from reference TRBV9 and TRBJ2-5, is as follows: DSGVTQTPKHLITATGQRVTLRCSPRSGDLSVYWYQQSLDQGLQFLIQYYNGEERAKGNILERFSAQQFPDLHSELNLSSLELGDSALYFCASSVGTGLAALGTQYFGPGTRLLVL.

This clonotype appeared a few times. The chain recombines TRBV10-3 with TRBJ2-3; D is unresolved. CDR3 size: 15 residues. CDR1 ENHRY and CDR2 SYGVKD come from the germline V gene. V lost 4 bases to trimming and J lost 1 base, with 12 bases between them. CDR3 DNA sequence: TGTGCCATCAGTGGGGTAGCCTTTGGCACAGATACGCAGTATTTT. Protein: CAISGVAFGTDTQYF.

This clonotype was recorded many times. The J gene is TRBJ2-7, the V gene TRBV7-2; 8 bases are shared with TRBD2. With 4 bases clipped from V and 9 bases from J, the junction kept 11 bases outside the gene matches. Germline loops: CDR1 SGHTA, CDR2 FQGNSA. This CDR3 comprises 14 residues. The CDR3 coding sequence is TGTGCCAGCAGCTCGGGAAGTAGCGGGGTCGGGCAGTACTTC. Translation gives CASSSGSSGVGQYF.

This clonotype has at least ten counts. The chain employs TRBV10-3 and TRBJ2-4, with TRBD1 identical over 10 bases. The CDR3 contains 14 residues. With 5 bases clipped from V and 7 bases from J, the junction kept 5 bases outside the gene matches. The germline V gene has CDR1 ENHRY and CDR2 SYGVKD. CDR3 in amino acids: CAISRPGQGNIQYF. The CDR3 DNA is TGTGCCATCAGTAGACCGGGACAGGGGAACATTCAGTACTTC.